The rows below give T cell receptor beta chains drawn from one sample of a study of cytomegalovirus exposure and HLA in healthy donors. TCRdb's table, derived via immunoSEQ multiplex PCR, lists solely in-frame clones and lacks some. The profile shows about 150,000 clones, roughly 85% of them singletons. The sequencing input was PBMCs. The source is a woman under 30 in good health and CMV-seronegative. CDR3s include the opening cysteine and the closing phenylalanine or tryptophan. A D gene is named only where the DNA matches it firmly. Clone size appears in some rows only: once, few, many, or a class for an expanded clone.

clone size | J gene | V gene | D gene | CDR3 length | CDR3 protein | CDR3 DNA
. | TRBJ1-4 | TRBV5-4 | TRBD1 | 16 | CASSTGGTGFNEKLFF | TGTGCCAGCAGCACCGGCGGGACAGGGTTTAATGAAAAACTGTTTTTT
. | TRBJ2-7 | TRBV5-1 | TRBD2 | 15 | CASSWGTSGSDEQYF | TGCGCCAGCAGCTGGGGGACTAGCGGGAGCGACGAGCAGTACTTC
. | TRBJ2-7 | TRBV11-3 | TRBD2 | 17 | CASSSPGTSGSCDEQYF | TGTGCCAGCAGCTCCCCCGGGACTAGCGGGAGTTGTGACGAGCAGTACTTC
. | TRBJ1-4 | TRBV30 | TRBD1 | 12 | CAWSGTDRKLFF | TGTGCCTGGAGCGGGACAGACAGAAAACTGTTTTTT
. | TRBJ1-2 | TRBV19 | TRBD1 | 16 | CASSLSGQKLSYGYTF | TGTGCCAGTAGTCTCTCGGGACAGAAGTTAAGCTATGGCTACACCTTC
once | TRBJ1-5 | TRBV10-3 | . | 13 | CAISDDSYQPQHF | TGTGCCATCAGTGACGACAGTTATCAGCCCCAGCATTTT
. | TRBJ1-1 | TRBV9 | TRBD1 | 14 | CASSLTGMNTEAFF | TGTGCCAGCAGCCTGACAGGGATGAACACTGAAGCTTTCTTT
. | TRBJ2-5 | TRBV30 | TRBD2 | 15 | CAWSDGLAAQETQYF | TGTGCCTGGAGTGACGGACTAGCGGCTCAAGAGACCCAGTACTTC
. | TRBJ1-6 | TRBV10-3 | . | 14 | CAISASGYNSPLHF | TGTGCCATCAGTGCGAGCGGGTATAATTCACCCCTCCACTTT
. | TRBJ1-4 | TRBV5-4 | TRBD1 | 15 | CASSLKAGGNEKLFF | TGTGCCAGCAGCTTGAAGGCAGGGGGTAATGAAAAACTGTTTTTT
. | TRBJ2-2 | TRBV5-1 | . | 17 | CASSSNLAGLDTGELFF | TGCGCCAGCAGCTCCAATCTCGCGGGCTTGGACACCGGGGAGCTGTTTTTT
. | TRBJ2-3 | TRBV7-2 | TRBD1 | 16 | CASSLASTGGQDTQYF | TGTGCCAGCAGCTTAGCTTCGACAGGGGGACAAGATACGCAGTATTTT
. | TRBJ2-5 | TRBV14 | . | 15 | CASSQEVGRDETQYF | TGTGCCAGCAGCCAAGAGGTCGGCAGGGATGAGACCCAGTACTTC
once | TRBJ1-4 | TRBV30 | . | 13 | CAWSRAGNEKLFF | TGTGCCTGGAGTCGGGCAGGGAATGAAAAACTGTTTTTT
few | TRBJ2-1 | TRBV4-1 | . | 15 | CASSFRQATYNEQFF | TGCGCCAGCAGCTTCCGACAGGCTACCTACAATGAGCAGTTCTTC
once | TRBJ2-2 | TRBV15 | . | 14 | CATSRQGYTGELFF | TGTGCCACCAGCAGACAGGGTTACACCGGGGAGCTGTTTTTT
. | TRBJ2-3 | TRBV28 | TRBD2 | 14 | CASELAGASPRKYF | TGTGCCAGCGAACTAGCGGGAGCAAGCCCGCGGAAGTATTTT
. | TRBJ1-1 | TRBV27 | . | 14 | CASSVLQGTAEAFF | TGTGCCAGCAGCGTCTTGCAGGGTACGGCTGAAGCTTTCTTT
few | TRBJ2-4 | TRBV7-9 | . | 15 | CASSSFQGLINIQYF | TGTGCCAGCAGCTCATTCCAGGGTCTTATAAACATTCAGTACTTC
. | TRBJ1-5 | TRBV15 | . | 13 | CATSRSVNQPQHF | TGTGCCACCAGCAGGTCGGTCAATCAGCCCCAGCATTTT
. | TRBJ2-3 | TRBV27 | TRBD2 | 17 | CASSLLAARGTTDTQYF | TGTGCCAGCAGTTTGCTAGCGGCTAGGGGAACTACAGATACGCAGTATTTT
. | TRBJ2-1 | TRBV6-6 | TRBD2 | 15 | CASSYSASGYNEQFF | TGTGCCAGCAGTTACTCGGCTAGCGGCTACAATGAGCAGTTCTTC
. | TRBJ2-1 | TRBV27 | TRBD2 | 14 | CASTRAGGYNEQFF | TGTGCCAGCACCCGGGCCGGGGGGTACAATGAGCAGTTCTTC
. | TRBJ1-1 | TRBV15 | . | 15 | CATSREEVDWTEAFF | TGTGCCACCAGCAGAGAAGAAGTAGATTGGACTGAAGCTTTCTTT
. | TRBJ2-1 | TRBV5-6 | TRBD2 | 17 | CASSIRARGSSYNEQFF | TGTGCCAGCAGCATAAGGGCGCGGGGGAGCTCCTACAATGAGCAGTTCTTC
. | TRBJ1-5 | TRBV2 | TRBD1 | 17 | CASSGGGTGIGNQPQHF | TGTGCCAGCAGTGGGGGAGGGACAGGGATTGGCAATCAGCCCCAGCATTTT
. | TRBJ1-2 | TRBV9 | . | 12 | CASSVGGCGYTF | TGTGCCAGCAGCGTAGGAGGGTGCGGCTACACCTTC
. | TRBJ2-1 | TRBV6-1 | TRBD2 | 18 | CASSDFYSGGAGRNEQFF | TGTGCCAGCAGTGACTTCTATAGCGGGGGGGCGGGACGAAATGAGCAGTTCTTC
. | TRBJ2-1 | TRBV27 | TRBD2 | 15 | CASSTLAGPYNEQFF | TGTGCCAGCAGTACTCTAGCGGGACCCTACAATGAGCAGTTCTTC
. | TRBJ2-7 | TRBV11-2 | . | 17 | CASSLVHFGPPSYEQYF | TGTGCCAGCAGCTTAGTCCATTTTGGGCCCCCCAGCTACGAGCAGTACTTC
. | TRBJ2-7 | TRBV27 | TRBD2 | 14 | CASSLQRGIYEQYF | TGTGCCAGCAGTTTACAGCGGGGGATCTACGAGCAGTACTTC
. | TRBJ1-5 | TRBV28 | TRBD1 | 14 | CASRSGQGRQPQHF | TGTGCCAGCAGATCAGGACAGGGGCGTCAGCCCCAGCATTTT
. | TRBJ2-7 | TRBV11-2 | . | 13 | CASSPGRLGEQYF | TGTGCCAGCAGCCCAGGGCGGTTAGGGGAGCAGTACTTC
. | TRBJ2-6 | TRBV7-9 | TRBD1 | 17 | CASSRNRGWSGANVLTF | TGTGCCAGCAGTCGCAACAGGGGATGGTCGGGGGCCAACGTCCTGACTTTC
. | TRBJ2-3 | TRBV29-1 | . | 11 | CSVPSTDTQYF | TGCAGCGTTCCGAGCACGGATACGCAGTATTTT
. | TRBJ1-2 | TRBV2 | . | 15 | CASRTDSRANYGYTF | TGTGCCAGCAGGACCGACAGCCGAGCTAACTATGGCTACACCTTC
. | TRBJ2-7 | TRBV30 | TRBD1 | 15 | CAWTRSGTGPYEQYF | TGTGCCTGGACCCGAAGCGGGACAGGGCCCTACGAGCAGTACTTC